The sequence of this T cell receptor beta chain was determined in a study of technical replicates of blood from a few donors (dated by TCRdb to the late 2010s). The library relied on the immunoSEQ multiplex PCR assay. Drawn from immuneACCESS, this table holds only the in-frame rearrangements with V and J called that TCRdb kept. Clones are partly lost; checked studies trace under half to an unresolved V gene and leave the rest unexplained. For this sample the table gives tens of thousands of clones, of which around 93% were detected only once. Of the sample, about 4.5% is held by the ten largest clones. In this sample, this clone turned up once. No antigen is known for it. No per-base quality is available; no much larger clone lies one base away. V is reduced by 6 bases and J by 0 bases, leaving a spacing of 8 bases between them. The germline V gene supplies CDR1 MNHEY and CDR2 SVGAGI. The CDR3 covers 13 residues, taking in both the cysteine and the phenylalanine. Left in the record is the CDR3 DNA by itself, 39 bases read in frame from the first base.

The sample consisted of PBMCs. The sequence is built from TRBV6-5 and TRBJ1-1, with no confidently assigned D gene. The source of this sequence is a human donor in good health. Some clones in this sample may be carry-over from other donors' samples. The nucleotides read TGTGCCAGCAGACCCCAGGTGAACACTGAAGCTTTCTTT. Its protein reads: CASRPQVNTEAFF.